This T cell receptor beta chain was documented in a study of blood T cell repertoires in COVID-19. As processed by the authors: Nucleated cell counts were estimated from reference gene primer amplification. Assay used: immunoSEQ multiplex PCR; TCRdb lists only in-frame clones, some missing. V and J calls and clone size are those listed in that table; D and trimming were worked out from the DNA. The repertoire consists of 95,000 to 150,000 clones, with approximately 85% occurring once and the leading ten covering 3.2%. This clone has more than one count but fewer than ten. V lost 5 bases to trimming and J lost 1 base, with 12 bases between them. CDR1 MNHEY and CDR2 SVGAGI come from the germline V gene. The CDR3 length is 15 residues. Seattle researchers signed up patients amid active infection and tracked them longitudinally.

This TCR was recovered from a woman older than 75 with COVID-19, enrolled during active disease. The sequencing sample was made of peripheral blood. The rearrangement uses TRBV6-5 and TRBJ2-1; unclear D gene. CDR3 sequence (DNA): TGTGCCAGCAGTAATACATACGATTCCTACAATGAGCAGTTCTTC. It yields the protein CASSNTYDSYNEQFF.